One sample yielded the 29 T cell receptor beta chains listed below, sequenced in a study of T cells expressing NK-cell markers. For each CDR3 protein, TCRdb gives one entry from its re-call of the 5' RACE reads, without DNA. The data show approximately 420,000 distinct CDR3 sequences, and the top ten clones hold around a tenth. Sequences were obtained from blood T cells: a sorted CD56 or NKG2C T cell subset, CD4+ or CD8+ T cells, or bulk PBMC T cells (not recorded which). All receptors derive from a woman in her 50s in good health.

The V and J genes are TRBV5-1 and TRBJ2-1; as DNA is missing, the TRBD1 call by TCRdb cannot be tested. This CDR3 region has 13 residues. CDR1 and CDR2 (germline): SGHRS, YFSETQ. CDR3 residues: CASLDRGGNEQFF.

The CDR3 sequence is CASSEGGSVPDTQYF. The chain is built from TRBV9 and TRBJ2-3; there is no DNA to check the TCRdb D call of TRBD2. CDR3 length equals 15 residues. Germline assignment: CDR1 SGDLS and CDR2 YYNGEE.

The chain recombines TRBV6-6 with TRBJ2-5; TCRdb lists TRBD1, though no DNA is available to test this call. Per the germline V gene, CDR1 is MNHNY and CDR2 is SVGAGI (reference sequence). This CDR3 is 11 amino acids long. CDR3 amino acids: CASGWGAAQYF.

The rearrangement uses TRBV28 and TRBJ2-3. This CDR3 spans 13 amino acids. The germline gives CDR1 MDHEN, CDR2 SYDVKM. CDR3 region: CASSSRLTDTQYF.

The chain combines TRBV20-1 with TRBJ2-1; the D gene TCRdb calls, TRBD1, cannot be checked with no DNA. Germline V gene sequence: CDR1 DFQATT, CDR2 SNEGSKA (reference sequence). The CDR3 has 17 amino acids. The CDR3 sequence is CSARDPFLSGAHNEQFF.

The rearrangement joins TRBV4-1 to TRBJ2-1. Per the germline V gene, CDR1 is MGHRA and CDR2 is YSYEKL. This CDR3 region has 12 residues. The CDR3 here is CASSQDGNEQFF.

The chain couples TRBV7-8 to TRBJ1-5; TCRdb picks TRBD1, but there is no DNA to check that call. Germline CDR1 SGHVS, CDR2 FQNEAQ. This CDR3 contains 15 residues. The CDR3 reads CASSPRDRAVQPQHF.

The chain couples TRBV5-6 to TRBJ2-4; TCRdb outputs TRBD2, but without DNA this stays unchecked. The CDR3 consists of 18 residues. Per germline, CDR1 SGHDT and CDR2 YYEEEE. CDR3: CASSLVGTSGSWGNIQYF. Based on the CDR3 plus reference TRBV5-6 and TRBJ2-4, the full variable domain is DAGVTQSPTHLIKTRGQQVTLRCSPKSGHDTVSWYQQALGQGPQFIFQYYEEEERQRGNFPDRFSGHQFPNYSSELNVNALLLGDSALYLCASSLVGTSGSWGNIQYFGAGTRLSVL.

The CDR3 here is CASSAWTLPSTDTQYF. The V call is TRBV5-6, the J call TRBJ2-3; TCRdb picks TRBD2, but there is no DNA to check that call. The V gene's germline CDR1 is SGHDT and CDR2 YYEEEE. This CDR3 contains 16 residues.

The chain recombines TRBV19 with TRBJ2-6; TCRdb proposes TRBD1, but this gene call is untestable without DNA. CDR1 and CDR2 (germline): LNHDA, SQIVND (reference sequence). The CDR3 is 16 amino acids. CDR3 amino acids: CASSEQGATGANVLTF. The full variable domain, rest sourced from reference TRBV19 and TRBJ2-6, is DGGITQSPKYLFRKEGQNVTLSCEQNLNHDAMYWYRQDPGQGLRLIYYSQIVNDFQKGDIAEGYSVSREKKESFPLTVTSAQKNPTAFYLCASSEQGATGANVLTFGAGSRLTVL.

The chain is built from TRBV6-5 and TRBJ2-1. CDR1 is MNHEY, CDR2 SVGAGI, per germline. This CDR3 has 13 residues. This chain's CDR3 is CASSYGVVNEQFF.

The rearrangement uses TRBV4-1 and TRBJ2-4. Germline V CDR1 and CDR2: MGHRA, YSYEKL. The CDR3 consists of 16 residues. CDR3 sequence reads: CASSQGSAVAKNIQYF.

This sequence joins TRBV18 and TRBJ1-4; TCRdb's D call of TRBD1 is untestable without DNA. Looked up from germline, CDR1 is KGHSH and CDR2 is LQKENI. CDR3 size: 15 residues. The CDR3 spells CASSPRQGTGEKLFF.

The rearrangement joins TRBV30 to TRBJ2-7; TCRdb's assignment of TRBD1 cannot be checked, as there is no DNA. CDR3 length: 13 amino acids. Germline V gene data show CDR1 as GTSNPN and CDR2 as SVGIG (reference sequence). CDR3: CACIRQVSYEQYF. The full variable domain, in which reference TRBV30 and TRBJ2-7 provide the parts outside the CDR3, is SQTIHQWPATLVQPVGSPLSLECTVEGTSNPNLYWYRQAAGRGLQLLFYSVGIGQISSEVPQNLSASRPQDRQFILSSKKLLLSDSGFYLCACIRQVSYEQYFGPGTRLTVT.

J is TRBJ1-4 and V is TRBV5-1; the D gene TCRdb calls, TRBD1, cannot be checked with no DNA. The germline V gene encodes CDR1 SGHRS and CDR2 YFSETQ. CDR3 length: 15 amino acids. CDR3: CASSFRTGGIEKLFF.

The chain combines TRBV11-2 with TRBJ2-2. The CDR3 runs 11 residues. The germline CDR1 and CDR2 sequences are SGHAT and FQNNGV. The CDR3 protein is CASSVVRELFF.

The J gene is TRBJ1-1, the V gene TRBV3-1. CDR1 is LGHDT, CDR2 YNNKEL, per germline (reference sequence). The CDR3 consists of 17 residues. CDR3 amino acids: CASSPRLVGSRNTEAFF.

The chain is built from TRBV4-1 and TRBJ1-1; TCRdb's D call, TRBD1, is unchecked because there is no DNA. CDR1 is MGHRA, CDR2 YSYEKL, per germline. This CDR3 spans 15 amino acids. The CDR3 protein is CASSQRLGGHTEAFF.

The V call is TRBV11-2, the J call TRBJ1-1. CDR3 size: 15 residues. Germline V CDR1 and CDR2: SGHAT, FQNNGV. The CDR3 reads CASSLDREGNTEAFF.

V is TRBV25-1 and J is TRBJ1-2; TCRdb's D call, TRBD1, is unchecked because there is no DNA. Germline CDR1 MGHDK, CDR2 SYGVNS. This CDR3 is 16 amino acids long. This CDR3 reads CASSDPATSSIYGYTF.

V and J are TRBV29-1 and TRBJ2-3; TCRdb's D call of TRBD1 is untestable without DNA. The length of the CDR3 is 15 residues. Germline V gene data show CDR1 as SQVTM and CDR2 as ANQGSEA. The CDR3 here is CSVAGPTGQSDTQYF.

This chain links TRBV20-1 with TRBJ2-3; TCRdb picks TRBD2, but there is no DNA to check that call. CDR3 length: 14 amino acids. Per germline, CDR1 DFQATT and CDR2 SNEGSKA (reference sequence). The CDR3 loop is CSIISGTFTDTQYF.

The chain links TRBV5-1 to TRBJ2-1. The germline gives CDR1 SGHRS, CDR2 YFSETQ. CDR3 length: 16 residues. The CDR3 sequence: CASSLVSANSYNEQFF.

This chain connects TRBV12-3 or TRBV12-4 to TRBJ1-1. The CDR3 length is 15 residues. The CDR3 here is CASRQQNPLNTEAFF.

The V call is TRBV20-1, the J call TRBJ1-1. The V gene's germline CDR1 is DFQATT and CDR2 SNEGSKA (reference sequence). CDR3 size: 11 residues. The CDR3: CSATKDTEAFF.

The chain carries TRBV5-6 and TRBJ2-4. CDR3 size: 14 residues. Germline CDR1 and CDR2: SGHDT and YYEEEE. CDR3: CASSSMGGKNIQYF.

The J gene is TRBJ2-3, the V gene TRBV4-1; TCRdb's assignment of TRBD2 cannot be checked, as there is no DNA. The CDR3 spans 16 residues. Per the germline V gene, CDR1 is MGHRA and CDR2 is YSYEKL. This CDR3 is CASSQEWATSTDTQYF.

The genes are TRBV2 and TRBJ2-3; the TCRdb D gene call, TRBD2, has no DNA to confirm it. Per the germline V gene, CDR1 is SNHLY and CDR2 is FYNNEI. This CDR3 has 14 amino acids. The chain's CDR3 is CASKAGVLADTQYF.

The CDR3 spells CAISAGTDDEQYF. The rearrangement joins TRBV10-3 to TRBJ2-7; absent DNA, TCRdb's TRBD1 call cannot be checked. This CDR3 has 13 residues. Germline-derived CDR1 and CDR2 are ENHRY and SYGVKD.